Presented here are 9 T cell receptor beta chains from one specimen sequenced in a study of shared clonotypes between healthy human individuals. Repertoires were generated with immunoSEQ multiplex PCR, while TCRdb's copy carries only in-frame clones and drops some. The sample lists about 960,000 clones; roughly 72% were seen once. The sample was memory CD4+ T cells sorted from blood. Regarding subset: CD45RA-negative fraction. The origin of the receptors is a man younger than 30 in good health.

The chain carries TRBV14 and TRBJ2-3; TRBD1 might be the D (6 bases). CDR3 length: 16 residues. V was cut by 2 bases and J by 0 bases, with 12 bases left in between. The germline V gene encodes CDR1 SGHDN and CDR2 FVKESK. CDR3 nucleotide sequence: TGTGCCAGCAGCCAACCAGGGGACGAGAGCACAGATACGCAGTATTTT. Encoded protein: CASSQPGDESTDTQYF.

This CDR3 reads CASSYQNAFF. CDR3 DNA: TGTGCCAGCAGTTACCAGAACGCTTTCTTT. The chain carries TRBV6-5 and TRBJ1-1, with D uncertain. V lost 2 bases to trimming and J lost 11 bases, with 6 bases between them. CDR1 and CDR2 (germline): MNHEY, SVGAGI. The CDR3 totals 10 residues.

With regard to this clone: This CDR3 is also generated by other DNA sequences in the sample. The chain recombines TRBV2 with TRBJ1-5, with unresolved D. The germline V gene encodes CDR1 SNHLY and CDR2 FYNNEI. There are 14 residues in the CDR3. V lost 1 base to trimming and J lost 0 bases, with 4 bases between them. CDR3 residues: CASSEGFSNQPQHF. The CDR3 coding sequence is TGTGCCAGCAGTGAAGGATTTAGCAATCAGCCCCAGCATTTT.

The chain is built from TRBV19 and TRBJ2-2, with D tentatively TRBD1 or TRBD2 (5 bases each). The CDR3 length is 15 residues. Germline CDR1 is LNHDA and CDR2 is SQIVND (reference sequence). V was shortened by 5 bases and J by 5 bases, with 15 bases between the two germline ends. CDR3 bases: TGTGCCAGTAGTTTGGGGCTAGGGACGACCGGGGAGCTGTTTTTT. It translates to CASSLGLGTTGELFF.

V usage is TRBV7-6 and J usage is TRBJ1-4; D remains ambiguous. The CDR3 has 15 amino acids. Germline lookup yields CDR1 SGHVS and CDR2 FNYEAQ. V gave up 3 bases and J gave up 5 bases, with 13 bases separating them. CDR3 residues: CASSLTGNPNEKLFF. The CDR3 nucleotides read TGTGCCAGCAGCTTGACCGGGAACCCGAATGAAAAACTGTTTTTT. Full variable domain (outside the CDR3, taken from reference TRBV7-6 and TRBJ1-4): GAGVSQSPRYKVTKRGQDVALRCDPISGHVSLYWYRQALGQGPEFLTYFNYEAQQDKSGLPNDRFSAERPEGSISTLTIQRTEQRDSAMYRCASSLTGNPNEKLFFGSGTQLSVL.

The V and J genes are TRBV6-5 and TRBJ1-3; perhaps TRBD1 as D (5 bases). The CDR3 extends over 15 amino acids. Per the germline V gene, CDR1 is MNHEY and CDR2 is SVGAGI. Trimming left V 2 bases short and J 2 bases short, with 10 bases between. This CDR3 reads CASSYAGSAGNTIYF. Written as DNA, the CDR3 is TGTGCCAGCAGTTACGCAGGGTCGGCTGGAAACACCATATATTTT.

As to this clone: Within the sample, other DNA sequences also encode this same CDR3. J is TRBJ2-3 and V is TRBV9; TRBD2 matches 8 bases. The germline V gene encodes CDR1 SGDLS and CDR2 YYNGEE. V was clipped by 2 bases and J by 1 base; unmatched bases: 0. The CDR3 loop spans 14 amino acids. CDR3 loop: CASSVGRGTDTQYF. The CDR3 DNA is TGTGCCAGCAGCGTCGGGAGGGGCACAGATACGCAGTATTTT.

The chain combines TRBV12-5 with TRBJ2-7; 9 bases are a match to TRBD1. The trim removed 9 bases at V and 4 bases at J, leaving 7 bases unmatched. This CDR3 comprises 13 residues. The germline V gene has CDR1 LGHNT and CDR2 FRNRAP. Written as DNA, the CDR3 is TGTGCTAGCGCTCGACAGGGGGGGTACGAGCAGTACTTC. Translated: CASARQGGYEQYF.

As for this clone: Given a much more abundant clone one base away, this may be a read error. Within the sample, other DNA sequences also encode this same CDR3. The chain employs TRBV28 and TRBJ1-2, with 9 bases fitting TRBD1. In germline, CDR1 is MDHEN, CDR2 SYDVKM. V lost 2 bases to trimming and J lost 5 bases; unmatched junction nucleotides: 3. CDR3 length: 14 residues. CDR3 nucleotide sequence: TGTGCCAGCAGTTTACGGGACAGGGCTTATGGCTACACCTTC. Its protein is CASSLRDRAYGYTF.